Sequencing of this TCR beta chain was carried out in a study of PD-L1 blockade in urothelial cancer. Turning to the study itself: Patients' histories included 0 to 3 prior chemotherapy regimens. There were a median of approximately 140,000 T cells in blood samples. General study findings and limits: Below-median blood TCR clonality before treatment forecast better survival.

Concerning this clone itself: Its antigen is currently unknown.

The V gene end was trimmed by 6 bases and the J gene end by 0 bases; junction bases not matched to a gene: 17. Germline CDR1 and CDR2: LNHDA and SQIVND (reference sequence). CDR3 length equals 18 residues. Assay: immunoSEQ multiplex PCR; the TCRdb copy retains only in-frame clones and omits some. Among 75,000 to 90,000 clones, roughly 87% were seen once, and the ten largest hold 9% to 9.5%. The sequence was collected from a man in his sixties or seventies with urothelial cancer. The sample was PBMCs, taken around atezolizumab (anti-PD-L1) treatment. The J gene is TRBJ2-7, the V gene TRBV19, with 7 bases aligning to TRBD2. The CDR3 nucleotides read TGTGCCAGTAGCCTGAAGTTGGGGACTATAGCGCACTCCTACGAGCAGTACTTC. It yields the protein CASSLKLGTIAHSYEQYF.